This is a list of T cell receptor beta chains from one sample in a study of siplizumab effects on memory and regulatory T cells. Generated by immunoSEQ multiplex PCR, the TCRdb table keeps only in-frame clones and is missing some. The sample includes tens of thousands of clones, about 90% of them seen just once. The sample taken for sequencing was CD8+ T cells sorted from blood. Receptors were obtained from a human donor in good health. Both conserved end residues are part of each CDR3. Fields, in order: CDR3 DNA, CDR3 protein, J gene, clone size, V gene, D gene, CDR3 length. The D gene is left open where the match is weak. Not every row has a clone size; where given, it reads once, few, many or a size class.

CDR3nt: TGTGCCAGCAGATCCAGGGGGCTGCCCTACGAGCAGTACTTC
CDR3aa: CASRSRGLPYEQYF
j_gene: TRBJ2-7
abundance: .
v_gene: TRBV6-5
d_gene: TRBD1
len: 14

CDR3nt: TGTGCCAGCCCGAGGGACGAATACAATGAGCAGTTCTTC
CDR3aa: CASPRDEYNEQFF
j_gene: TRBJ2-1
abundance: .
v_gene: TRBV7-9
d_gene: .
len: 13

CDR3nt: TGTGCCAGCTCAGGGGGAGAACGCTACGAGCAGTACTTC
CDR3aa: CASSGGERYEQYF
j_gene: TRBJ2-7
abundance: .
v_gene: TRBV18
d_gene: .
len: 13

CDR3nt: TGTGCCAGCAGCCCTCTTACACCTAGGAACACTGAAGCTTTCTTT
CDR3aa: CASSPLTPRNTEAFF
j_gene: TRBJ1-1
abundance: once
v_gene: TRBV7-8
d_gene: .
len: 15

CDR3nt: TGTGCCAGCAGTCACGGACAGGGAGACCAGCCCCAGCATTTT
CDR3aa: CASSHGQGDQPQHF
j_gene: TRBJ1-5
abundance: .
v_gene: TRBV2
d_gene: TRBD1
len: 14

CDR3nt: TGCGCCAGCAGCTCGCGTGGGGAAGGCTATGGCTACACCTTC
CDR3aa: CASSSRGEGYGYTF
j_gene: TRBJ1-2
abundance: .
v_gene: TRBV5-1
d_gene: .
len: 14

CDR3nt: TGTACCAGTAGTATCTCACTGGACACTGAAGCTTTCTTT
CDR3aa: CTSSISLDTEAFF
j_gene: TRBJ1-1
abundance: .
v_gene: TRBV19
d_gene: .
len: 13

CDR3nt: TGTGCCAGCAGCTTAGTTGCGGGGTATTCTAGAGGCACAGATACGCAGTATTTT
CDR3aa: CASSLVAGYSRGTDTQYF
j_gene: TRBJ2-3
abundance: .
v_gene: TRBV7-6
d_gene: .
len: 18

CDR3nt: TGTGCCAGCAGTTACTTGGCAGGGGCGTCCGATGAGCAGTTCTTC
CDR3aa: CASSYLAGASDEQFF
j_gene: TRBJ2-1
abundance: once
v_gene: TRBV6-6
d_gene: .
len: 15

CDR3nt: TGTGCCAGTGGGACAGGGGTATGGACTGAAGCTTTCTTT
CDR3aa: CASGTGVWTEAFF
j_gene: TRBJ1-1
abundance: once
v_gene: TRBV19
d_gene: TRBD1
len: 13

CDR3nt: TGCAGCGTCCCGGACAGGGGGCGAGTCGGCACCGGGGAGCTGTTTTTT
CDR3aa: CSVPDRGRVGTGELFF
j_gene: TRBJ2-2
abundance: .
v_gene: TRBV29-1
d_gene: TRBD1
len: 16

CDR3nt: TGTGCCAGCAGTTTCTCCCTCTCAGGGACCTACAATGAGCAGTTCTTC
CDR3aa: CASSFSLSGTYNEQFF
j_gene: TRBJ2-1
abundance: .
v_gene: TRBV28
d_gene: .
len: 16

CDR3nt: TGTGCCAGCACCACCGGGGGCTACTTGTCACCCCTCCACTTT
CDR3aa: CASTTGGYLSPLHF
j_gene: TRBJ1-6
abundance: .
v_gene: TRBV27
d_gene: .
len: 14

CDR3nt: TGTGCCAGCACCTGGGACAGTACCCCCGAGCAGTACTTC
CDR3aa: CASTWDSTPEQYF
j_gene: TRBJ2-7
abundance: .
v_gene: TRBV5-4
d_gene: TRBD1
len: 13

CDR3nt: TGTGCCAGCAGCTCCCCGGGACTAGCGTTTACCGGGGAGCTGTTTTTT
CDR3aa: CASSSPGLAFTGELFF
j_gene: TRBJ2-2
abundance: .
v_gene: TRBV28
d_gene: TRBD2
len: 16

CDR3nt: TGTGCCAGCAGCTTGGGGGGGCAGCCGGAGGTTCTCAAGTATGGCTACACCTTC
CDR3aa: CASSLGGQPEVLKYGYTF
j_gene: TRBJ1-2
abundance: .
v_gene: TRBV5-4
d_gene: .
len: 18

CDR3nt: TGCAGCGTTGAGTTGGTCGTGCACCGGGCGTACGAGCAGTACTTC
CDR3aa: CSVELVVHRAYEQYF
j_gene: TRBJ2-7
abundance: .
v_gene: TRBV29-1
d_gene: .
len: 15

CDR3nt: TGTGCCAGCAGCCCGCGCGGACAGGGGGTGTACGAGCAGTACTTC
CDR3aa: CASSPRGQGVYEQYF
j_gene: TRBJ2-7
abundance: .
v_gene: TRBV9
d_gene: TRBD1
len: 15

CDR3nt: TGTGCCAGTAGGGTTGTGAGGTACGAGCAGTACTTC
CDR3aa: CASRVVRYEQYF
j_gene: TRBJ2-7
abundance: .
v_gene: TRBV2
d_gene: .
len: 12

CDR3nt: TGTGCCAGCAGCTTGGGGACAGGGGACTTCTATCAGCCCCAGCATTTT
CDR3aa: CASSLGTGDFYQPQHF
j_gene: TRBJ1-5
abundance: .
v_gene: TRBV5-5
d_gene: TRBD1
len: 16

CDR3nt: TGTGCCAGCAGCCCCGAGGCGACGGGAGCTACCTACGAGCAGTACTTC
CDR3aa: CASSPEATGATYEQYF
j_gene: TRBJ2-7
abundance: .
v_gene: TRBV7-9
d_gene: .
len: 16

CDR3nt: TGCGCCAGCGCTAGGGAAACGGGGGGCGCGATCTATGGCTACACCTTC
CDR3aa: CASARETGGAIYGYTF
j_gene: TRBJ1-2
abundance: .
v_gene: TRBV10-2
d_gene: .
len: 16

CDR3nt: TGTGCCAGCAGCTTAGGTGCGAACACCGGGGAGCTGTTTTTT
CDR3aa: CASSLGANTGELFF
j_gene: TRBJ2-2
abundance: .
v_gene: TRBV13
d_gene: .
len: 14

CDR3nt: TGTGCCAGCAGTTCCCAGACCGGGGAGCTGTTTTTT
CDR3aa: CASSSQTGELFF
j_gene: TRBJ2-2
abundance: .
v_gene: TRBV27
d_gene: .
len: 12

CDR3nt: TGTGCCAGCAGTGAAGCGGAGACAGGGGCTTCCTACGAGCAGTACTTC
CDR3aa: CASSEAETGASYEQYF
j_gene: TRBJ2-7
abundance: .
v_gene: TRBV6-1
d_gene: TRBD1
len: 16